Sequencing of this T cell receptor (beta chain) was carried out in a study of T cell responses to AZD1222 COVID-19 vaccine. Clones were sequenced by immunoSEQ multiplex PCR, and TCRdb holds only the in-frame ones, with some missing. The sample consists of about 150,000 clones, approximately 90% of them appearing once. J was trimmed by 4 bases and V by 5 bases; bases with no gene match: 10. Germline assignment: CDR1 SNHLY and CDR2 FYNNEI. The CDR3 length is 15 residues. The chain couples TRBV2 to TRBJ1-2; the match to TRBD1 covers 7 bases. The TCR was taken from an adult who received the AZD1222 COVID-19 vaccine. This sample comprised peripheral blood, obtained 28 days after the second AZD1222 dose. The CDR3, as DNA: TGTGCCAGCAGTTCGAGGGGGCAAATCTCCTATGGCTACACCTTC. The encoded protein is CASSSRGQISYGYTF.